Listed below are T cell receptor beta chains from one sample, sequenced in a study of T cell responses to AZD1222 COVID-19 vaccine. The protocol was immunoSEQ multiplex PCR, while the TCRdb copy is restricted to in-frame clones and leaves out a portion. Found here are around 180,000 clones, almost 90% of them singletons; the top ten hold over 6%. The sample in question was peripheral blood, obtained on day 0 of AZD1222 vaccination. These receptors all stem from an adult in good health. Each CDR3 is given with its conserved first and last residue. D genes are given only for firm matches. Only part of the rows carry a size: once, few, many, or a class if the clone is expanded.

v_call	d_call	clone_size	j_call	cdr3_nt	cdr3_aa
TRBV10-3	TRBD1	.	TRBJ1-1	TGTGCCATCAGCGGGACAGCCATGGGTGGCACTGAAGCTTTCTTT	CAISGTAMGGTEAFF
TRBV30	TRBD2	.	TRBJ2-5	TGTGCCTGGACCGCGGGGGGTGGAGTAGTAGAGACCCAGTACTTC	CAWTAGGGVVETQYF
TRBV6-2/TRBV6-3	TRBD1	few	TRBJ1-2	TGTGCCAGCAGTTACTCGAGGACAGGGGTGAACGGCTACACCTTC	CASSYSRTGVNGYTF
TRBV6-4	.	.	TRBJ2-1	TGTGCCAGCAGTCTTAAGGCCGAGGACAATGAGCAGTTCTTC	CASSLKAEDNEQFF
TRBV18	.	.	TRBJ1-1	TGTGCCAGCTCACCAACCCCGACAGGCCATAACACTGAAGCTTTCTTT	CASSPTPTGHNTEAFF
TRBV4-2	.	.	TRBJ2-1	TGTGCCAGCAGCAACGCCCTTCGAGGGACTTCCAATGAGCAGTTCTTC	CASSNALRGTSNEQFF
TRBV27	TRBD2	.	TRBJ2-1	TGTGCCAGCAGGGGGGAGCGGGGGATCTACAATGAGCAGTTCTTC	CASRGERGIYNEQFF
TRBV6-5	.	.	TRBJ1-1	TGTGCCAGCAAGTGGTCTGATAGCAGTCTTGAAGCTTTCTTT	CASKWSDSSLEAFF
TRBV19	.	.	TRBJ1-5	TGTGCCAGTAGTCTAAAACAGGGCCCCGGCTTAGGCAATCAGCCCCAGCATTTT	CASSLKQGPGLGNQPQHF
TRBV9	TRBD2	.	TRBJ2-1	TGTGCCAGCAGCGTAGACGAGCGGGGGGGCTACAATGAGCAGTTCTTC	CASSVDERGGYNEQFF
TRBV6-1	.	.	TRBJ1-6	TGTGCCAGCAGTGAATTCAGGGCTACGGCCTATAATTCACCCCTCCACTTT	CASSEFRATAYNSPLHF
TRBV11-2	TRBD1	once	TRBJ1-6	TGTGCCAGCAGGGAGGGGGCTGACTCACCCCTCCACTTT	CASREGADSPLHF
TRBV4-2	.	.	TRBJ2-5	TGTGCCAGCAGCCCGAGGAGGGGTAGAGAGACCCAGTACTTC	CASSPRRGRETQYF
TRBV19	.	.	TRBJ1-6	TGTGCCAGTAGTAATCCAGGGGTTAGTAATTCACCCCTCCACTTT	CASSNPGVSNSPLHF
TRBV12-3/TRBV12-4	.	.	TRBJ1-5	TGTGCCAGCAGTTTTCGGGGGTGGCAGCCCCAGCATTTT	CASSFRGWQPQHF
TRBV18	.	.	TRBJ2-7	TGTGCCAGCTCACCACCACAGGATCCCTACGAGCAGTACTTC	CASSPPQDPYEQYF
TRBV5-1	.	once	TRBJ1-4	TGCGCCAGCAGCTCCCGCAGGGCGGGTGAAAAACTGTTTTTT	CASSSRRAGEKLFF
TRBV5-5	TRBD1	.	TRBJ1-1	TGTGCCAGCGGTAGGTGGGACAGGAAGAACACTGAAGCTTTCTTT	CASGRWDRKNTEAFF
TRBV2	.	few	TRBJ2-7	TGTGCCAGCAGTGCTGGAGAGGCGACCTACGAGCAGTACTTC	CASSAGEATYEQYF
TRBV19	TRBD1	.	TRBJ1-4	TGTGCCAGTAGACGGACAGGGGATTATGAAAAACTGTTTTTT	CASRRTGDYEKLFF
TRBV5-5	TRBD1	.	TRBJ1-1	TGTGCCAGCAGCCTTCAACAGGGGCGGAACACTGAAGCTTTCTTT	CASSLQQGRNTEAFF
TRBV21-1	.	.	TRBJ2-2	TGTGCCAGCTCCTTGGGACAGAAGGCTATAGGGGCAGACACCGGGGAGCTGTTTTTT	CASSLGQKAIGADTGELFF
TRBV28	TRBD1	.	TRBJ2-7	TGTGCCAGCATCCGACAGGGGAGCGGCTACGAGCAGTACTTC	CASIRQGSGYEQYF
TRBV5-1	.	.	TRBJ2-7	TGCGCCAGCAGCTTGTATGGAGGATACGAGCAGTACTTC	CASSLYGGYEQYF
TRBV27	.	.	TRBJ2-7	TGTGCCAGCAGGGACCGGGACAAACACTACGAGCAGTACTTC	CASRDRDKHYEQYF
TRBV5-1	.	once	TRBJ2-4	TGCGCCAGCAGCTCCGACGGTCTAGCCAAAAACATTCAGTACTTC	CASSSDGLAKNIQYF
TRBV9	TRBD1	.	TRBJ2-7	TGTGCCAGCAGCGGCCGGGACAGGGACCCCCTGGGGCAGTACTTC	CASSGRDRDPLGQYF
TRBV7-9	.	.	TRBJ1-2	TGTGCCAGCAGCTTAGGGTCGGGCTATGGCTACACCTTC	CASSLGSGYGYTF
TRBV29-1	TRBD1	.	TRBJ1-1	TGCAGCGTCAACCCGGGACAGGGGAGGGCTGAAGCTTTCTTT	CSVNPGQGRAEAFF
TRBV24-1	TRBD1	.	TRBJ1-2	TGTGCCACCAGTTATAGGACAGGCTCTAACTATGGCTACACCTTC	CATSYRTGSNYGYTF
TRBV9	TRBD1	.	TRBJ1-3	TGTGCCAGCAGCGCTTGGACAGGGGGGAACGGTCCCGGAAACACCATATATTTT	CASSAWTGGNGPGNTIYF
TRBV9	.	once	TRBJ1-6	TGTGCCAGCAGCGTAACGGACAATTCACCCCTCCACTTT	CASSVTDNSPLHF
TRBV9	.	.	TRBJ2-7	TGTGCCAGCAGCGCTACCTTGAGCTACGAGCAGTACTTC	CASSATLSYEQYF
TRBV7-2	.	.	TRBJ2-2	TGTGCCAGCAACCGGGGGGACAGGTACACCGGGGAGCTGTTTTTT	CASNRGDRYTGELFF
TRBV7-8	TRBD1	.	TRBJ2-7	TGTGCCAGCAGCCTAGACGGGACAGGGGGTCCCTACGAGCAGTACTTC	CASSLDGTGGPYEQYF
TRBV4-1	.	once	TRBJ1-2	TGCGCCAGCAGCCAAGAAGGATCTAACTATGGCTACACCTTC	CASSQEGSNYGYTF
TRBV21-1	.	.	TRBJ1-2	TGTGCCAGCAGCAATTATTGCTCAAACTATGGCTACACCTTC	CASSNYCSNYGYTF
TRBV4-2	.	.	TRBJ1-5	TGTGCCAGCAGCCCTAGAGGTGGGAATAGCAATCAGCCCCAGCATTTT	CASSPRGGNSNQPQHF
TRBV18	TRBD1	once	TRBJ2-7	TGTGCCAGCTCACCACCGGTCAGGGGGAAGTACGAGCAGTACTTC	CASSPPVRGKYEQYF
TRBV3-1/TRBV3-2	TRBD2	.	TRBJ2-3	TGTGCCAGCAGCTCGACTAGCGGGGGGGCTGGTACGCAGTATTTT	CASSSTSGGAGTQYF
TRBV19	.	.	TRBJ1-3	TGTGCCAGTAGTATCGCCATGCCCGTCACTGGAAACACCATATATTTT	CASSIAMPVTGNTIYF
TRBV2	TRBD2	.	TRBJ2-3	TGTGCCAGCAGTCTTACTAGCGGGGGGGACGCCAGAGATACGCAGTATTTT	CASSLTSGGDARDTQYF
TRBV7-2	.	.	TRBJ1-6	TGTGCCAGCAGCCTACAGGGTAATTCACCCCTCCACTTT	CASSLQGNSPLHF
TRBV2	.	.	TRBJ1-1	TGTGCCAGCAAGGGGAGCACTGAAGCTTTCTTT	CASKGSTEAFF
TRBV19	TRBD1	.	TRBJ2-1	TGTGCCAGTGGGAAGGGTAGGGGACAGGGCCTCAATGAGCAGTTCTTC	CASGKGRGQGLNEQFF
TRBV21-1	.	.	TRBJ2-3	TGTGCCAGCAGCAACTTGACAGATACGCAGTATTTT	CASSNLTDTQYF
TRBV30	.	.	TRBJ1-2	TGTGCCTGGAGTGTACGGGGGGGCGGCTACACCTTC	CAWSVRGGGYTF
TRBV7-9	TRBD2	.	TRBJ2-3	TGTGCCAGCAGCCTTAGCGGGGGGATTTCCAGCACAGATACGCAGTATTTT	CASSLSGGISSTDTQYF
TRBV18	TRBD1	few	TRBJ1-1	TGTGCCAGCTCACCTACCGGGACAGGGGGACACACTGAAGCTTTCTTT	CASSPTGTGGHTEAFF
TRBV3-1/TRBV3-2	.	.	TRBJ1-1	TGTGCCAGCAGCGCGGGGGTAGGGGCTGAAGCTTTCTTT	CASSAGVGAEAFF
TRBV5-1	.	.	TRBJ1-1	TGCGCCAGCAGCTTTAGAGGGCGGACAAACACTGAAGCTTTCTTT	CASSFRGRTNTEAFF
TRBV6-2/TRBV6-3	.	.	TRBJ1-5	TGTGCCAGCAGTTGGACGACGGAGGGTCAGCCCCAGCATTTT	CASSWTTEGQPQHF
TRBV12-3/TRBV12-4	.	.	TRBJ2-7	TGTGCCAGCAGTTTAGTCAGGGGAGGGGAGCAGTACTTC	CASSLVRGGEQYF
TRBV6-4	.	.	TRBJ1-1	TGTGCCAGCAGTGAGTTTGAGGGCAGAGACACTGAAGCTTTCTTT	CASSEFEGRDTEAFF
TRBV2	TRBD1	once	TRBJ1-2	TGTGCCAGCCGGACAGGAGCAAATAACTATGGCTACACCTTC	CASRTGANNYGYTF
TRBV11-3	.	.	TRBJ1-6	TGTGCCAGCAGCCTCATAGGACAGCGAAGCTCCTATAATTCACCCCTCCACTTT	CASSLIGQRSSYNSPLHF
TRBV6-5	TRBD1	.	TRBJ2-1	TGTGCCAGCAGTTACTCTAGGACAGGGGTAGGTGAGCAGTTCTTC	CASSYSRTGVGEQFF
TRBV29-1	.	once	TRBJ1-1	TGCAGCGTTGATTCAGAGAACACTGAAGCTTTCTTT	CSVDSENTEAFF
TRBV4-1	TRBD1	.	TRBJ2-2	TGCGCCAGCAGCCAAGAGGGGAACAGGGGGGTCGCCGGGGAGCTGTTTTTT	CASSQEGNRGVAGELFF
TRBV30	.	.	TRBJ2-1	TGTGCCTCCTCAAGGCTCGGGGGGCAAAGCTCCTACAATGAGCAGTTCTTC	CASSRLGGQSSYNEQFF